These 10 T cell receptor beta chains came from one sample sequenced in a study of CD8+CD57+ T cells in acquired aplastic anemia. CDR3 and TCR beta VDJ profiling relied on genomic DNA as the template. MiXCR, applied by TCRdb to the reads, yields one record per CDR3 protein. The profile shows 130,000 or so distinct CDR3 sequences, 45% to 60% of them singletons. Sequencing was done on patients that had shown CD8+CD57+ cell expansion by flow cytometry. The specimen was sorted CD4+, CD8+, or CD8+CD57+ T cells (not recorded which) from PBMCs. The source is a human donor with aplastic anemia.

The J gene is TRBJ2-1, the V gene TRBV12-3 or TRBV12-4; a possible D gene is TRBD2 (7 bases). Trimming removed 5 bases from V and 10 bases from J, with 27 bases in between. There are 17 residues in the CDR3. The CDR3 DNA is TGTGCCAGCAGTCGAGACTTGGGAGGGGGTGGAATCGGAGAGCAGTTCTTC. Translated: CASSRDLGGGGIGEQFF.

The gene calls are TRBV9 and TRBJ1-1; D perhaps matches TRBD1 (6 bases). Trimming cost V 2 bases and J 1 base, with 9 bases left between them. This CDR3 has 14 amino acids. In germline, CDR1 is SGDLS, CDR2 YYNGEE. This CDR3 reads CASSVVQGNTEAFF. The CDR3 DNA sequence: TGTGCCAGCAGCGTCGTACAGGGGAACACTGAAGCTTTCTTT.

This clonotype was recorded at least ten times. CDR3 amino acids: CASSPVVGAYEQYF. The CDR3 nucleotides are TGTGCCAGCAGCCCCGTTGTGGGGGCCTACGAGCAGTACTTC. V and J are TRBV7-9 and TRBJ2-7; D is tentatively TRBD1 or TRBD2 (5 bases each). Trimming cost V 5 bases and J 2 bases, with 13 bases left between them. CDR1 is SEHNR, CDR2 FQNEAQ, per germline (reference sequence). CDR3 length equals 14 residues.

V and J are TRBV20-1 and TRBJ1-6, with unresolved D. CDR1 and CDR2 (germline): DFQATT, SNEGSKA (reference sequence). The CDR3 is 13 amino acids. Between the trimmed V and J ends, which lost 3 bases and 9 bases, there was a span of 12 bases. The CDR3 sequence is CSASPGSSSPLHF. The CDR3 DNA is TGCAGTGCTAGTCCGGGCTCTTCTTCACCCCTCCACTTT.

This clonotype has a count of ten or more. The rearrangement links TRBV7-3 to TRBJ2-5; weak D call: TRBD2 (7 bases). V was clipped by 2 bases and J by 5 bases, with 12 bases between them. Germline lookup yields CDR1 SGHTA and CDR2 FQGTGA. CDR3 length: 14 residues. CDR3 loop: CASSLAGAEETQYF. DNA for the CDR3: TGTGCCAGCAGCTTAGCGGGGGCGGAGGAGACCCAGTACTTC.

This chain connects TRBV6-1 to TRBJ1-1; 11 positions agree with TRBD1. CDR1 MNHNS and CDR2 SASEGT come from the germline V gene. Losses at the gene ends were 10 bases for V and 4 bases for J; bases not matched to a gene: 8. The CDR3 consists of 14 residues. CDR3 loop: CATRDRGSATEAFF. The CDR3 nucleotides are TGTGCCACACGGGACAGGGGGTCGGCCACTGAAGCTTTCTTT.

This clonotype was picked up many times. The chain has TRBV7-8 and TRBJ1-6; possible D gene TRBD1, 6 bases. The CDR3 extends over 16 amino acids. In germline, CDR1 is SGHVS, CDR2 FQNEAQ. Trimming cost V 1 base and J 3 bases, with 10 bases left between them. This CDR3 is CASSLERGLYNSPLHF. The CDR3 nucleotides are TGTGCCAGCAGCTTAGAACGGGGGCTCTATAATTCACCCCTCCACTTT.

In nucleotides, the CDR3 is TGCGCCAGCAGTGGCGGAACTTCCTACGAGCAGTACTTC. Amino acid sequence: CASSGGTSYEQYF. The chain has TRBV10-2 and TRBJ2-7; no clear D. The V end was cut by 4 bases, the J end by 1 base, with 8 bases between. CDR1 and CDR2 from the germline V gene are WSHSY and SAAADI. The CDR3 runs to 13 residues.

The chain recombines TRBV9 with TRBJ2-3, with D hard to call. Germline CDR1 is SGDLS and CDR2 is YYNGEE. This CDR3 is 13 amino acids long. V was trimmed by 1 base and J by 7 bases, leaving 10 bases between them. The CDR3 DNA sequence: TGTGCCAGCAGCGTAACCAATTCGAATACGCAGTATTTT. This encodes CASSVTNSNTQYF.

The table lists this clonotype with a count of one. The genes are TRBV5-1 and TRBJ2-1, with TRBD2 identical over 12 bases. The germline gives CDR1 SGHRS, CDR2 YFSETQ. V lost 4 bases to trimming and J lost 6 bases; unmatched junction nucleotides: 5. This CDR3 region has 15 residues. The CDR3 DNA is TGCGCCAGCAGCGGAGCTAGCGGGAGGGGCAATGAGCAGTTCTTC. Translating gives CASSGASGRGNEQFF.